These 12 T cell receptor beta chains originate from one sample sequenced in a study of blood T cell repertoires in COVID-19. The table came from immunoSEQ multiplex PCR; TCRdb's copy has only in-frame clones and leaves some out. In the table there are about 370,000 clones, about 90% of which are singletons. Material: peripheral blood. These receptor sequences come from a woman aged 30 to 39 with COVID-19, enrolled during active disease.

The CDR3 loop is CASKSGRGRPETQYF. CDR3 coding DNA: TGTGCCAGTAAGAGCGGGAGGGGACGACCTGAGACCCAGTACTTC. The chain couples TRBV19 to TRBJ2-5; 10 positions match TRBD2. Germline trimming cut 7 bases from V and 5 bases from J; bases unmatched to any gene: 10. The CDR3 spans 15 residues. Looked up from germline, CDR1 is LNHDA and CDR2 is SQIVND (reference sequence).

This clone was seen just once. This chain joins TRBV28 and TRBJ2-3; TRBD2 is a possible D gene (7 bases). From germline, CDR1 is MDHEN and CDR2 SYDVKM. CDR3 size: 12 residues. The germline V and J ends were trimmed by 8 bases and 3 bases, with 9 bases remaining between them. The CDR3 region has the DNA TGTGCCAGCGGGGGGGCGACAGATACGCAGTATTTT. This translates into CASGGATDTQYF.

V gene TRBV6-2 or TRBV6-3 combines with J gene TRBJ2-7; 8 bases map to TRBD1. There are 17 residues in the CDR3. Trimming took 3 bases from V and 3 from J; bases not matched to a gene: 13. The germline V gene has CDR1 MNHEY and CDR2 SVGEGT. The CDR3 reads CASSYGPPTTGDYEQYF. In nucleotides, the CDR3 is TGTGCCAGCAGTTATGGGCCTCCCACGACAGGGGACTACGAGCAGTACTTC.

The V and J genes are TRBV7-9 and TRBJ2-5; TRBD2 aligns across 7 bases. This CDR3 has 13 residues. CDR1 and CDR2 (germline): SEHNR, FQNEAQ (reference sequence). V gave up 8 bases and J gave up 5 bases; unmatched junction bases: 8. The CDR3 sequence: CASSAGRRETQYF. The CDR3 nucleotides read TGTGCCAGCTCAGCGGGGCGGCGGGAGACCCAGTACTTC.

This rearrangement joins TRBV4-1 to TRBJ2-5, with TRBD2 identical over 8 bases. Germline CDR1 is MGHRA and CDR2 is YSYEKL. Unmatched junction bases numbered 5, after V lost 0 bases and J lost 5 bases. The CDR3 totals 15 residues. In DNA form, the CDR3 reads TGCGCCAGCAGCCAAGATGCGGGGGGCGGGGAGACCCAGTACTTC. Protein sequence: CASSQDAGGGETQYF.

The V call is TRBV19, the J call TRBJ1-6; 9 bases line up with TRBD1. V gave up 6 bases and J gave up 3 bases; unmatched junction bases: 6. CDR1 is LNHDA, CDR2 SQIVND, per germline (reference sequence). This CDR3 spans 16 amino acids. The CDR3 DNA reads TGTGCCAGTAGCAGGACAGGGGCAATCTATAATTCACCCCTCCACTTT. Translated, it gives CASSRTGAIYNSPLHF.

This clone was seen a few times. The chain carries TRBV27 and TRBJ1-5, with 8 nucleotides matching TRBD1. The CDR3 runs to 15 residues. Germline loops: CDR1 MNHEY, CDR2 SMNVEV (reference sequence). V lost 5 bases to trimming and J lost 4 bases; unmatched junction nucleotides: 7. Written as DNA, the CDR3 is TGTGCCAGCAGTGCCTCCAGGGGGCAGAATCAGCCCCAGCATTTT. This encodes CASSASRGQNQPQHF.

This chain links TRBV5-6 with TRBJ1-2; tentative D call: TRBD1 (6 bases). Per germline, CDR1 SGHDT and CDR2 YYEEEE. V lost 4 bases and J lost 8, with 18 bases in between. The length of the CDR3 is 14 residues. The CDR3 DNA reads as TGTGCCAGCAGCCCGGCAGGGGCATCGGGAGGCTACACCTTC. Protein: CASSPAGASGGYTF.

The CDR3 nucleotides read TGTGCCAGCAGCCAGGCCGGGACTAGCGGGAGTCATGAGCAGTTCTTC. Protein: CASSQAGTSGSHEQFF. The gene calls are TRBV3-1 (or the pseudogene TRBV3-2) and TRBJ2-1; 14 bases align to TRBD2. J was trimmed by 8 bases and V by 3 bases; bases with no gene match: 6. In germline, CDR1 is LGHDT, CDR2 YNNKEL (reference sequence). The CDR3 runs 16 residues.

This clone showed up just once. DNA of the CDR3: TGTGCCAGCAGGGCGGTAGATACGCAGTATTTT. It yields the protein CASRAVDTQYF. The chain recombines TRBV2 with TRBJ2-3, with no clear D. V lost 6 bases and J lost 5, with 6 bases in between. The germline V gene encodes CDR1 SNHLY and CDR2 FYNNEI. CDR3 length equals 11 residues.

This clone has only a few counts. This sequence joins TRBV6-7 and TRBJ2-1; D may be TRBD1 (8 bases). TRBV6-7 is recorded as an ORF, its role being uncertain. The CDR3 runs 17 residues. Trimming removed 2 bases from V and 3 bases from J, with 17 bases in between. The CDR3 here is CASSYTATGGDYNEQFF. CDR3 nucleotide sequence: TGTGCCAGCAGTTACACGGCTACAGGGGGGGACTACAATGAGCAGTTCTTC.

The chain has TRBV20-1 and TRBJ1-6, with D unresolved. The V and J ends lost 3 bases and 1 base respectively, with 13 bases between them. This CDR3 region has 16 residues. Germline CDR1 reads DFQATT; CDR2 reads SNEGSKA (reference sequence). CDR3 amino acids: CSASSRTGSYNSPLHF. CDR3 coding DNA: TGCAGTGCTAGTAGCCGAACGGGGTCCTATAATTCACCCCTCCACTTT.